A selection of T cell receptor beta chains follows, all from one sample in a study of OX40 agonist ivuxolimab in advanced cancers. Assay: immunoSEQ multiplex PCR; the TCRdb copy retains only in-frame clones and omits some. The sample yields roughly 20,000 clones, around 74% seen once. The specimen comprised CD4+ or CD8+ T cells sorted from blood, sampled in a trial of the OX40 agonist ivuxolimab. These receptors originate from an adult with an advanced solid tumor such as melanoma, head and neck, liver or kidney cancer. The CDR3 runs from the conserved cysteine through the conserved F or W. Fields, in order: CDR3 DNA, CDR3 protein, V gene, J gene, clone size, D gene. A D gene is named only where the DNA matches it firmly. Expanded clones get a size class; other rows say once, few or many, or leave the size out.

DNA: TGTGCCAGCAGCCCCTCAACAGGTATCCTCTCCTATGGCTACACCTTC; CDR3: CASSPSTGILSYGYTF; V: TRBV7-9; J: TRBJ1-2; size: few; D: NA
DNA: TGTGCCAGTAAAGAAAGGGAACAGGGGGATGGCTACACCTTC; CDR3: CASKEREQGDGYTF; V: TRBV19; J: TRBJ1-2; size: NA; D: TRBD1
DNA: TGTGCCAGCAGTTACTCTCCCGGGACAGCCAACACTGAAGCTTTCTTT; CDR3: CASSYSPGTANTEAFF; V: TRBV2; J: TRBJ1-1; size: NA; D: TRBD1
DNA: TGTGCCAGCAGCTTGGGAGGGACAGGGACGGGCAATCAGCCCCAGCATTTT; CDR3: CASSLGGTGTGNQPQHF; V: TRBV5-5; J: TRBJ1-5; size: NA; D: TRBD1
DNA: TGTGCCAGCAGCTTAGAAGTGGATTACAATGAGCAGTTCTTC; CDR3: CASSLEVDYNEQFF; V: TRBV11-1; J: TRBJ2-1; size: NA; D: NA
DNA: TGTGCTAGTGGTGGGGTTACGGGCAGGGAGTCGGTCTATGGCTACACCTTC; CDR3: CASGGVTGRESVYGYTF; V: TRBV12-5; J: TRBJ1-2; size: few; D: NA
DNA: TGTGCCAGCAGCTCCCCCCCGTACCAAGAGACCCAGTACTTC; CDR3: CASSSPPYQETQYF; V: TRBV7-3; J: TRBJ2-5; size: NA; D: NA
DNA: TGTGCCAGCAGTTTACTTGGGGCCCAGGAGCAGTTCTTC; CDR3: CASSLLGAQEQFF; V: TRBV27; J: TRBJ2-1; size: once; D: NA
DNA: TGTGCCAGCAGCTTAGAGGTTGCTGAAGCTTTCTTT; CDR3: CASSLEVAEAFF; V: TRBV7-9; J: TRBJ1-1; size: NA; D: NA
DNA: TGTGCTAGTGGCCCCCCCCCACCCGTAGCATTCACAGATACGCAGTATTTT; CDR3: CASGPPPPVAFTDTQYF; V: TRBV12-5; J: TRBJ2-3; size: NA; D: NA
DNA: TGTGCCAGCAGCTTCACCCCCGGATCCGTGAGCCAAAACACTGAAGCTTTCTTT; CDR3: CASSFTPGSVSQNTEAFF; V: TRBV7-6; J: TRBJ1-1; size: NA; D: NA
DNA: TGTGCCAGCAGCGTAGAGGCAGGGGAGAACACTGAAGCTTTCTTT; CDR3: CASSVEAGENTEAFF; V: TRBV9; J: TRBJ1-1; size: NA; D: NA
DNA: TGTGCCAGCAGCTATGGGCTGAGTGTTAACTATGGCTACACCTTC; CDR3: CASSYGLSVNYGYTF; V: TRBV7-9; J: TRBJ1-2; size: NA; D: NA
DNA: TGTGCCAGCAGCTGGACTAGCGGGGCGAAAGATACGCAGTATTTT; CDR3: CASSWTSGAKDTQYF; V: TRBV7-2; J: TRBJ2-3; size: NA; D: TRBD2
DNA: TGTGCCAGCAGTTCGGCTGGGGGCTATGGCTACACCTTC; CDR3: CASSSAGGYGYTF; V: TRBV6-6; J: TRBJ1-2; size: NA; D: NA
DNA: TGTGCCAGCAGTGAAGGGACAGGGGGCGACGAGACCCAGTACTTC; CDR3: CASSEGTGGDETQYF; V: TRBV6-1; J: TRBJ2-5; size: NA; D: TRBD1
DNA: TGTGCCAGCAGCTTATTTACGGGGATGACAAGTGAGCAGTTCTTC; CDR3: CASSLFTGMTSEQFF; V: TRBV7-2; J: TRBJ2-1; size: once; D: NA
DNA: TGCGCCAGCAGCCCAGGATTAACCTACGAGCAGTACTTC; CDR3: CASSPGLTYEQYF; V: TRBV4-3; J: TRBJ2-7; size: once; D: NA
DNA: TGCAGCGTGGAGACAGCGAACACCGGGGAGCTGTTTTTT; CDR3: CSVETANTGELFF; V: TRBV29-1; J: TRBJ2-2; size: NA; D: NA
DNA: TGTGCCAGCAGCTCATTCCCACAGGGGTTCGAATCCGGGGAGCTGTTTTTT; CDR3: CASSSFPQGFESGELFF; V: TRBV7-3; J: TRBJ2-2; size: NA; D: TRBD1
DNA: TGTGCCAGCAGCTCTCTAGGTTCACAAGAGACCCAGTACTTC; CDR3: CASSSLGSQETQYF; V: TRBV5-4; J: TRBJ2-5; size: NA; D: NA
DNA: TGTGCCATCAGAAAACAGGGTCTCAATCAGCCCCAGCATTTT; CDR3: CAIRKQGLNQPQHF; V: TRBV10-3; J: TRBJ1-5; size: NA; D: NA
DNA: TGTGCCAGCAGCGGTGGGGGTCATGGCTACACCTTC; CDR3: CASSGGGHGYTF; V: TRBV7-9; J: TRBJ1-2; size: once; D: NA
DNA: TGTGCCAGCAGTCCACCCGGGACAGGGGATGAGCAGTTCTTC; CDR3: CASSPPGTGDEQFF; V: TRBV6-5; J: TRBJ2-1; size: few; D: TRBD1
DNA: TGTGCCAGCAGCCTAACCTCTGGGGCCAACGTCCTGACTTTC; CDR3: CASSLTSGANVLTF; V: TRBV7-9; J: TRBJ2-6; size: NA; D: NA
DNA: TGTGCCATCGACCGGGGGAGCTCTGAAGCTTTCTTT; CDR3: CAIDRGSSEAFF; V: TRBV2; J: TRBJ1-1; size: NA; D: NA
DNA: TGTGCCAGCAGCTTAGGGGTCACTGAAGCTTTCTTT; CDR3: CASSLGVTEAFF; V: TRBV5-6; J: TRBJ1-1; size: few; D: NA
DNA: TGCGCCAGCAGCCAAGACCTACCGGAGGGGCTTCTCTCCTACGAGCAGTACTTC; CDR3: CASSQDLPEGLLSYEQYF; V: TRBV4-3; J: TRBJ2-7; size: many; D: NA
DNA: TGTGCCAGCAGCTTCGACGGCAGCTCTGGAAACACCATATATTTT; CDR3: CASSFDGSSGNTIYF; V: TRBV7-2; J: TRBJ1-3; size: NA; D: NA
DNA: TGTGCCAGCAGTTTTAGGTCGACAGGGACCCGATTTGGCTACACCTTC; CDR3: CASSFRSTGTRFGYTF; V: TRBV28; J: TRBJ1-2; size: NA; D: TRBD1
DNA: TGTGCCAGTAGTCACTTCGGGGGGAACACTGAAGCTTTCTTT; CDR3: CASSHFGGNTEAFF; V: TRBV19; J: TRBJ1-1; size: NA; D: NA
DNA: TGTGCTAGTGGGACAGGGTTTCCCTACGAGCAGTACTTC; CDR3: CASGTGFPYEQYF; V: TRBV12-5; J: TRBJ2-7; size: NA; D: TRBD1
DNA: TGCGCCAGCAGCCTCGACACTTACAATGAGCAGTTCTTC; CDR3: CASSLDTYNEQFF; V: TRBV4-3; J: TRBJ2-1; size: few; D: NA
DNA: TGTGCCTGGAACTCCAGGTGGGGCCCTGACACTGAAGCTTTCTTT; CDR3: CAWNSRWGPDTEAFF; V: TRBV30; J: TRBJ1-1; size: NA; D: NA
DNA: TGTGCCAGCAGCGTAGCCGGGGGCAAGGAAAAACTGTTTTTT; CDR3: CASSVAGGKEKLFF; V: TRBV9; J: TRBJ1-4; size: NA; D: NA
DNA: TGCGCCAGCAGCCAAGATCACTGGACAGGGGACAATGAGCAGTTCTTC; CDR3: CASSQDHWTGDNEQFF; V: TRBV4-1; J: TRBJ2-1; size: NA; D: TRBD1
DNA: TGCGCCAGCAGCCAAAGCTGGGGTGCCTACGAGCAGTACTTC; CDR3: CASSQSWGAYEQYF; V: TRBV4-3; J: TRBJ2-7; size: NA; D: NA
DNA: TGTGCCACCAGCAGGGACAGGGAATTTACCGGGGAGCTGTTTTTT; CDR3: CATSRDREFTGELFF; V: TRBV15; J: TRBJ2-2; size: once; D: TRBD1
DNA: TGTGCCATTAGACCCGACGTTAGCTCTGGAAACACCATATATTTT; CDR3: CAIRPDVSSGNTIYF; V: TRBV10-3; J: TRBJ1-3; size: few; D: NA
DNA: TGTGCCAGCAATGGGGGCGAAGCGGACTATGGCTACACCTTC; CDR3: CASNGGEADYGYTF; V: TRBV2; J: TRBJ1-2; size: NA; D: NA
DNA: TGTGCCAGCAGCTTATGGGCGGGAGAGAACACTGAAGCTTTCTTT; CDR3: CASSLWAGENTEAFF; V: TRBV7-8; J: TRBJ1-1; size: NA; D: NA
DNA: TGTGCCAGCAGTCCCATCCCAATGAACACTGAAGCTTTCTTT; CDR3: CASSPIPMNTEAFF; V: TRBV27; J: TRBJ1-1; size: NA; D: NA
DNA: TGTGCCAGCAGCTTTGGGGTAAAGAGCTATGGCTACACCTTC; CDR3: CASSFGVKSYGYTF; V: TRBV7-9; J: TRBJ1-2; size: NA; D: NA